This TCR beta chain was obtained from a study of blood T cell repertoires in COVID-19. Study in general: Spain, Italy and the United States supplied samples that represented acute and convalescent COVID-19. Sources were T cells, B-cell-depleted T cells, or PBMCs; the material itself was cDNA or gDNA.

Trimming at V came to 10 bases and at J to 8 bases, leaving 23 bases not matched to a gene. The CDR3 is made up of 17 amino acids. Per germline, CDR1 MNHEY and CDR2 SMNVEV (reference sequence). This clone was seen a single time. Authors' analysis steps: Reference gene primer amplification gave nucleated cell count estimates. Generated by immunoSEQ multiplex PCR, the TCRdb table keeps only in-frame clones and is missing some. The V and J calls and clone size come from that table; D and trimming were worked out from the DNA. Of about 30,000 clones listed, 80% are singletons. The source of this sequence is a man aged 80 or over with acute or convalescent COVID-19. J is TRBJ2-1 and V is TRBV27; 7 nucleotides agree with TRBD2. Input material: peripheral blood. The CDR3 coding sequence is TGTGCCACCACGAGTTGGGGCGGGAGACTTCTGGGCGATGAGCAGTTCTTC. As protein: CATTSWGGRLLGDEQFF.